The source of this T cell receptor beta chain is a study of cytomegalovirus exposure and HLA in healthy donors. Concerning this clone: The antigen remains undetermined.

The CDR3 loop spans 18 amino acids. Looked up from germline, CDR1 is LGHNA and CDR2 is YSLEER. J was trimmed by 3 bases and V by 2 bases; bases with no gene match: 13. Study conclusions and caveats: The dataset shows that most TCR sequences were rare, while some public TCRs occurred in many donors. Solely CMV serostatus was available to characterize immune exposure. The majority of CMV-associated TCR beta chains were reported as apparently HLA-restricted in a later analysis. At a 0.05 false discovery rate, a later analysis found roughly 17,000 TCR beta sequences to be associated with HLA alleles.

PCR was performed using 60 Vbeta and 13 Jbeta primers. The protocol was immunoSEQ multiplex PCR, while the TCRdb copy is restricted to in-frame clones and leaves out a portion. The data hold about 190,000 clones, with roughly four fifths observed a single time. The chain carries TRBV4-3 and TRBJ2-5; 9 nucleotides align to TRBD2. The receptor was isolated from a man aged 18-30 years in good health and CMV-seronegative. Sequencing was done on a sample of PBMCs. The CDR3 nucleotides read TGCGCCAGCAGCCAATTCGGGCTAGCGGGGACTACTGAAGAGACCCAGTACTTC. Residues: CASSQFGLAGTTEETQYF.